These 3 T cell receptor beta chains share one sample of origin, sequenced in a study of cytomegalovirus exposure and HLA in healthy donors. Method: immunoSEQ multiplex PCR; TCRdb's copy keeps in-frame clones and lacks some. The sample lists around 62,000 clones; 85% to 90% were seen once. Sequenced: PBMCs. The receptor source for this set is a woman aged 18-29 years in good health and CMV-seronegative.

The chain is built from TRBV10-2 and TRBJ2-3; D call uncertain. This CDR3 contains 12 residues. Trimming cost V 3 bases and J 14 bases, with 15 bases left between them. The V gene's germline CDR1 is WSHSY and CDR2 SAAADI. In DNA, the CDR3 is TGCGCCAGCAGTGATACAAAAAAACCTGGGTATTTT. Protein product: CASSDTKKPGYF.

The DNA of the CDR3 is TGTGCCAGCAGCGCAAGGACAGGGGCGAACACTGAAGCTTTCTTT. This sequence encodes CASSARTGANTEAFF. The rearrangement joins TRBV5-4 to TRBJ1-1; 9 bases map to TRBD1. The germline CDR1 and CDR2 sequences are SGHNT and YYREEE (reference sequence). J was trimmed by 1 base and V by 4 bases; bases with no gene match: 5. The length of the CDR3 is 15 residues. The full variable domain, with the rest looked up from reference TRBV5-4 and TRBJ1-1, is ETGVTQSPTHLIKTRGQQVTLRCSSQSGHNTVSWYQQALGQGPQFIFQYYREEENGRGNFPPRFSGLQFPNYSSELNVNALELDDSALYLCASSARTGANTEAFFGQGTRLTVV.

The chain combines TRBV28 with TRBJ2-1; 8 nucleotides align to TRBD1. In germline, CDR1 is MDHEN, CDR2 SYDVKM. The V segment lost 5 bases and the J segment 1 base; nucleotides outside the gene matches: 4. This CDR3 is built from 15 residues. CDR3 protein: CASSTYRGSYNEQFF. The CDR3 nucleotides read TGTGCCAGCAGTACCTACAGGGGGTCCTACAATGAGCAGTTCTTC.